This TCR beta chain was profiled in a study of shared clonotypes between healthy human individuals. V was cut by 6 bases and J by 3 bases, with 14 bases left in between. Per the germline V gene, CDR1 is MNHEY and CDR2 is SMNVEV (reference sequence). The CDR3 is made up of 14 amino acids. Researchers divided each subset's genomic DNA evenly across several immunoSEQ plates. Repertoires were generated with immunoSEQ multiplex PCR, while TCRdb's copy carries only in-frame clones and drops some. The table has roughly 2.2 million clones, around 90% seen once. This chain joins TRBV27 and TRBJ1-1, with unresolved D. The receptor was derived from a young man in good health. Some clones in this sample may be carry-over from other donors' samples. Material for sequencing was naive CD4+ T cells from PBMCs. Subset reported: CD45RA+ positively selected. The CDR3 spells CASSTAGYYTEAFF. Here the CDR3 DNA reads TGTGCCAGCAGCACGGCAGGATACTACACTGAAGCTTTCTTT.